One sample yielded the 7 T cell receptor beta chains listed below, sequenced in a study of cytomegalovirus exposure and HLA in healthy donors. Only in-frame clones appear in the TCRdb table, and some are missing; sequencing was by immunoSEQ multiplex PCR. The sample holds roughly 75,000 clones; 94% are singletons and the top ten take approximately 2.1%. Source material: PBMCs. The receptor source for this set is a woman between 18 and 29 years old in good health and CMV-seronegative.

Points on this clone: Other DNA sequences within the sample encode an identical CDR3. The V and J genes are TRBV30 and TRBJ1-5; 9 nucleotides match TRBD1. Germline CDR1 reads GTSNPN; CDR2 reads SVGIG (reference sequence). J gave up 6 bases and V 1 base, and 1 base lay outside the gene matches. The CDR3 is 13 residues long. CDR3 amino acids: CAWSGQGGQPQHF. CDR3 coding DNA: TGTGCCTGGAGTGGACAGGGGGGTCAGCCCCAGCATTTT.

CDR3 sequence (DNA): TGTGCCTGGAGTGTACGAGGCAGGGGCGACGGGGCTTTCTTT. Its translation: CAWSVRGRGDGAFF. The V gene is TRBV30, the J gene TRBJ1-1, with D maybe TRBD1 (6 bases). The V gene lost 0 bases and the J gene lost 11 bases, with 19 bases spanning the gap. The CDR3 sequence is 14 residues long. Germline V gives CDR1 GTSNPN, CDR2 SVGIG (reference sequence).

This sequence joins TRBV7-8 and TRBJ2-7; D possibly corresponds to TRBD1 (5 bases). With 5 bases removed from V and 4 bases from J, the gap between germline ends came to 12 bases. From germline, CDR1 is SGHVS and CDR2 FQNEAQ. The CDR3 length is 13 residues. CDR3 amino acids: CASSLPQGYEQYF. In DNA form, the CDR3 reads TGTGCCAGCAGCCTACCGCAGGGATACGAGCAGTACTTC.

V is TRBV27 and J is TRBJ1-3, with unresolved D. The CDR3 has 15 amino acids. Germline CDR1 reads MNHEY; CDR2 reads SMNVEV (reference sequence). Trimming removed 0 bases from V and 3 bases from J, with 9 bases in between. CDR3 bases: TGTGCCAGCAGTTTATCAGTTTCTAGTGGAAACACCATATATTTT. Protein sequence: CASSLSVSSGNTIYF.

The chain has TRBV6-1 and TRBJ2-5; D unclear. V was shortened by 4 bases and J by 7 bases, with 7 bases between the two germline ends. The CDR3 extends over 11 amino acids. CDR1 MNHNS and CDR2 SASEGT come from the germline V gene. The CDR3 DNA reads TGTGCCAGCAGTGGTACGGGGACCCAGTACTTC. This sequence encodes CASSGTGTQYF.

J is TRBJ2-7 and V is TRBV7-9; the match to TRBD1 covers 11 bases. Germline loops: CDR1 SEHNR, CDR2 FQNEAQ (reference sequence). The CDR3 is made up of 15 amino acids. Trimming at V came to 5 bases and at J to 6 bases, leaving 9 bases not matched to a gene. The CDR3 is CASSPRTGGRFEQYF. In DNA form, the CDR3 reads TGTGCCAGCAGCCCAAGGACAGGGGGCCGTTTCGAGCAGTACTTC.

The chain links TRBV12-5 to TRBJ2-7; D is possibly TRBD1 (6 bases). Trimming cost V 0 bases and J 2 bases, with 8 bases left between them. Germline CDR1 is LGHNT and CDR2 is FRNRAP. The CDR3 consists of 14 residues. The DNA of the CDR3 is TGTGCTAGTGGTTTGGTACCAGGGGCCTACGAGCAGTACTTC. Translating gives CASGLVPGAYEQYF.